The clone carrying this T cell receptor beta chain has at least ten counts. Antigen: not known. These data belong to a study of breast tumors, draining lymph nodes, adjacent tissues. Study results and caveats: Tumor repertoires ranked between lymph nodes and nontumor tissue in diversity, with V and J gene preferences.

Each CDR3 protein is one row after TCRdb ran MiXCR on the multiplex PCR reads. The profile shows approximately 47,000 distinct CDR3 sequences, 20% to 25% of them singletons. CDR3 length: 15 residues. V trimming: 4 bases; J trimming: 9 bases; junction bases outside the gene matches: 9. Germline V gene data show CDR1 as SNHLY and CDR2 as FYNNEI. The chain couples TRBV2 to TRBJ1-6, with 7 positions matching TRBD1. The sample consisted of breast tumor tissue. The TCR comes from a female donor with breast cancer. Some clones in this sample may be carry-over from other donors' samples. The CDR3 coding sequence is TGTGCCAGCAGTGTTTCCGGGACAGTAGTTTCACCCCTCCACTTT. Its protein product is CASSVSGTVVSPLHF.